This entry lists 25 T cell receptor beta chains sequenced from one sample in a study of blood T cell repertoires in COVID-19. TCRdb's table, derived via immunoSEQ multiplex PCR, lists solely in-frame clones and lacks some. The top ten hold roughly 6.9% of the sample, which has over 150,000 clones, about 80% seen once. The sample was peripheral blood. All receptors come from a human donor with acute or convalescent COVID-19. The donor label of this sample is uncertain.

This chain uses TRBV11-2 with TRBJ2-4; TRBD2 is a possible D gene (6 bases). Germline assignment: CDR1 SGHAT and CDR2 FQNNGV. Trimming pared 6 bases from V and 1 base from J, leaving 13 bases between. The CDR3 totals 15 residues. This CDR3 is CASRGVAEAKNIQYF. CDR3 coding DNA: TGTGCCAGCAGGGGGGTAGCGGAGGCCAAAAACATTCAGTACTTC.

This chain uses TRBV10-1 with TRBJ2-5; D might be TRBD2 (6 bases). V was pared by 0 bases and J by 5 bases, with 13 bases between. Germline V CDR1 and CDR2: WNHNN, SYGVQD (reference sequence). The CDR3 is made up of 15 amino acids. This chain's CDR3 is CASSESGGPGETQYF. DNA of the CDR3: TGCGCCAGCAGTGAGTCGGGGGGACCGGGGGAGACCCAGTACTTC.

This chain joins TRBV10-3 and TRBJ2-3; perhaps TRBD1 as D (5 bases). The CDR3 totals 14 residues. Trimming left V 2 bases short and J 2 bases short, with 8 bases between. Germline CDR1 and CDR2: ENHRY and SYGVKD. CDR3 amino acids: CAISEGQSTDTQYF. CDR3 coding DNA: TGTGCCATCAGTGAGGGACAATCCACAGATACGCAGTATTTT.

The rearrangement joins TRBV24-1 to TRBJ2-2; 8 bases line up with TRBD1. CDR3 length: 17 amino acids. V dropped 2 bases and J dropped 5; count of bases not matched to a gene: 9. CDR1 KGHDR and CDR2 SFDVKD come from the germline V gene. CDR3 amino acids: CATSDSSDRAPTGELFF. CDR3 DNA sequence: TGTGCCACCAGTGATTCCTCGGACAGGGCTCCGACCGGGGAGCTGTTTTTT.

V gene TRBV6-2 or TRBV6-3 combines with J gene TRBJ2-1, with 9 nucleotides matching TRBD2. V dropped 5 bases and J dropped 6; count of bases not matched to a gene: 8. Germline CDR1 MNHEY, CDR2 SVGEGT. CDR3 length: 15 residues. The CDR3 coding sequence is TGTGCCAGCAGTATAGCGGGAGTCGTCATCAATGAGCAGTTCTTC. Its protein product is CASSIAGVVINEQFF.

The V gene is TRBV2, the J gene TRBJ1-4; D unclear. There are 15 residues in the CDR3. The V gene lost 2 bases and the J gene lost 14 bases, with 21 bases spanning the gap. In germline, CDR1 is SNHLY, CDR2 FYNNEI. The CDR3 sequence: CASSEQAVEIVGLFF. The CDR3 region has the DNA TGTGCCAGCAGTGAACAAGCGGTGGAAATCGTGGGTCTGTTTTTT.

CDR3 nucleotides: TGTGCCAGCAGCCACGACAGAGCCTACGAGCAGTACTTC. It codes for CASSHDRAYEQYF. The chain is built from TRBV6-5 and TRBJ2-7, with TRBD1 as a possible D gene (5 bases). The CDR3 is 13 amino acids. The ends were cut back, 6 bases at V and 2 bases at J, with 11 bases in the middle. CDR1 is MNHEY, CDR2 SVGAGI, per germline.

This clone was recorded a few times. This chain joins TRBV6-5 and TRBJ2-1, with D tentatively TRBD1 (5 bases). V was clipped by 2 bases and J by 7 bases, with 12 bases between them. CDR3 length equals 14 residues. From germline, CDR1 is MNHEY and CDR2 SVGAGI. CDR3 in amino acids: CASSYRQGRNEQFF. The CDR3 DNA follows: TGTGCCAGCAGTTACAGGCAGGGTCGAAATGAGCAGTTCTTC.

The V and J genes are TRBV6-1 and TRBJ2-7, with D possibly TRBD2 on 5 matching bases. The V end was cut by 3 bases, the J end by 3 bases, with 6 bases between. This CDR3 comprises 12 residues. Germline V gene lookup returns CDR1 MNHNS and CDR2 SASEGT. The CDR3 DNA sequence: TGTGCCAGCAGTGATAGCGTCTACGAGCAGTACTTC. Translation gives CASSDSVYEQYF.

This rearrangement joins TRBV6-2 or TRBV6-3 to TRBJ1-1, with TRBD1 matching over 7 bases. CDR1 and CDR2 (germline): MNHEY, SVGEGT. This CDR3 contains 15 residues. J was trimmed by 0 bases and V by 1 base; bases with no gene match: 2. For the CDR3, the DNA is TGTGCCAGCAGTTACTTGGACAGGATGAACACTGAAGCTTTCTTT. Its protein product is CASSYLDRMNTEAFF.

This clone was recorded a few times. The identical CDR3 is also encoded by other nucleotide sequences in the sample. The rearrangement links TRBV6-5 to TRBJ2-7; 14 nucleotides line up with TRBD2. The CDR3 spans 15 residues. The ends lost 2 bases at V and 3 bases at J; junction bases unmatched: 0. The germline V gene encodes CDR1 MNHEY and CDR2 SVGAGI. This CDR3 reads CASSYGTSGSYEQYF. For the CDR3, the DNA is TGTGCCAGCAGTTACGGGACTAGCGGGAGCTACGAGCAGTACTTC.

The J gene is TRBJ1-4, the V gene TRBV19; D perhaps matches TRBD1 (5 bases). The germline V gene has CDR1 LNHDA and CDR2 SQIVND (reference sequence). CDR3 length: 15 residues. Trimming pared 3 bases from V and 1 base from J, leaving 9 bases between. The CDR3, as DNA: TGTGCCAGTAGTATCTCTCAGGGAACTAATGAAAAACTGTTTTTT. Encoded protein: CASSISQGTNEKLFF.

This clone showed up just a few times. The V call is TRBV6-6, the J call TRBJ2-1; 9 positions agree with TRBD1. Germline V CDR1 and CDR2: MNHNY, SVGAGI (reference sequence). J lost 2 bases, V lost 6 bases, and 8 bases had no gene match. The CDR3 length is 16 residues. The CDR3 loop is CASRDPGTGTYNEQFF. DNA of the CDR3: TGTGCCAGCAGGGACCCCGGGACAGGGACCTACAATGAGCAGTTCTTC.

The table lists this clone with a few counts. The rearrangement uses TRBV7-9 and TRBJ2-2; 7 nucleotides match TRBD1. There are 17 residues in the CDR3. V lost 5 bases, J lost 4 bases, and 13 bases stayed unmatched. CDR1 is SEHNR and CDR2 is FQNEAQ in the germline V gene (reference sequence). The CDR3 loop is CASSTPPGTALTGELFF. CDR3 coding DNA: TGTGCCAGCAGCACTCCTCCCGGGACAGCTCTCACCGGGGAGCTGTTTTTT.

V is TRBV11-1 and J is TRBJ2-7; 9 nucleotides line up with TRBD1. CDR1 and CDR2 (germline): SGHAT, FQDESV (reference sequence). The V and J ends lost 3 bases and 3 bases, in that order; junction bases with no gene match: 6. This CDR3 is 15 amino acids long. The CDR3 is CASSLGDREGYEQYF. Written as DNA, the CDR3 is TGTGCCAGCAGCTTGGGGGACAGGGAGGGCTACGAGCAGTACTTC.

This clone was recorded only once. The V call is TRBV10-3, the J call TRBJ2-3; TRBD2 matches at 7 bases. Germline loops: CDR1 ENHRY, CDR2 SYGVKD. V was pared by 6 bases and J by 2 bases, with 8 bases of the junction left unmatched. The length of the CDR3 is 15 residues. CDR3 nucleotides: TGTGCCATCAGCGAGGGGAGGGCTACCACAGATACGCAGTATTTT. Translated: CAISEGRATTDTQYF.

The chain uses TRBV18 and TRBJ1-1, with D maybe TRBD1 (5 bases). This CDR3 comprises 16 residues. V was clipped by 2 bases and J by 4 bases, with 17 bases between them. Germline CDR1 and CDR2: KGHSH and LQKENI. The CDR3: CASSPSNLQATTEAFF. The CDR3 bases are TGTGCCAGCTCACCATCTAATTTACAGGCCACCACTGAAGCTTTCTTT.

This chain connects TRBV6-5 to TRBJ1-2; possible D gene TRBD1, 6 bases. Per germline, CDR1 MNHEY and CDR2 SVGAGI. The CDR3 consists of 12 residues. V lost 6 bases and J lost 8, with 13 bases in between. The CDR3 sequence is CASRGQHSGYTF. CDR3 in DNA: TGTGCCAGCAGAGGACAGCATTCGGGCTACACCTTC.

This chain uses TRBV25-1 with TRBJ2-7, with D tentatively TRBD2 (5 bases). The germline CDR1 and CDR2 sequences are MGHDK and SYGVNS. V was shortened by 6 bases and J by 3 bases, with 9 bases between the two germline ends. The CDR3 is 12 residues long. DNA for the CDR3: TGTGCCAGCAGCCGCGACTACTACGAGCAGTACTTC. Translated: CASSRDYYEQYF.

The J gene is TRBJ1-3, the V gene TRBV6-5; the D is unclear. The V end lost 10 bases, the J end lost 0 bases, and 4 bases lay between the germline ends. CDR3 length: 11 residues. CDR1 is MNHEY and CDR2 is SVGAGI in the germline V gene. The CDR3 sequence: CATGSGNTIYF. The CDR3 DNA sequence: TGTGCCACAGGCTCTGGAAACACCATATATTTT.

V usage is TRBV4-2 and J usage is TRBJ1-3, with a weak D call TRBD1 (6 bases). Germline V gives CDR1 LGHNA, CDR2 YNFKEQ. Trimming took off 0 bases at V and 2 bases at J, with 8 bases between the two ends. The CDR3 loop spans 15 amino acids. The CDR3 DNA sequence: TGTGCCAGCAGCCAAGAATGGACAGCTGGAAACACCATATATTTT. Its translation is CASSQEWTAGNTIYF.

The J gene is TRBJ2-6, the V gene TRBV5-1, with D possibly TRBD1 on 6 matching bases. Per germline, CDR1 SGHRS and CDR2 YFSETQ. V gave up 1 base and J gave up 3 bases, with 8 bases separating them. The CDR3 length is 15 residues. The CDR3 protein is CASSLQGGGANVLTF. For the CDR3, the DNA is TGCGCCAGCAGCTTGCAAGGGGGTGGGGCCAACGTCCTGACTTTC. The complete variable domain, with remaining parts taken from reference TRBV5-1 and TRBJ2-6, reads KAGVTQTPRYLIKTRGQQVTLSCSPISGHRSVSWYQQTPGQGLQFLFEYFSETQRNKGNFPGRFSGRQFSNSRSEMNVSTLELGDSALYLCASSLQGGGANVLTFGAGSRLTVL.

The rearrangement links TRBV5-6 to TRBJ1-1; the D gene is possibly TRBD1 (6 bases). The germline V and J ends were trimmed by 0 bases and 4 bases, with 7 bases remaining between them. Germline V lookup: CDR1 SGHDT, CDR2 YYEEEE. This CDR3 has 13 residues. The CDR3 nucleotides read TGTGCCAGCAGCTTGGAACAGGGCACTGAAGCTTTCTTT. Its translation: CASSLEQGTEAFF.

CDR3 bases: TGTGCCAGCAGCTTGGGGGGCTCAGGATCGCGGGAAGGCAATGAGCAGTTCTTC. It specifies CASSLGGSGSREGNEQFF. The V and J genes are TRBV5-6 and TRBJ2-1; possibly TRBD2 for D (6 bases). With 0 bases removed from V and 6 bases from J, the gap between germline ends came to 22 bases. This CDR3 contains 18 residues. Germline V gene sequence: CDR1 SGHDT, CDR2 YYEEEE. Drawing the rest from reference TRBV5-6 and TRBJ2-1, the complete variable domain is DAGVTQSPTHLIKTRGQQVTLRCSPKSGHDTVSWYQQALGQGPQFIFQYYEEEERQRGNFPDRFSGHQFPNYSSELNVNALLLGDSALYLCASSLGGSGSREGNEQFFGPGTRLTVL.

J is TRBJ2-1 and V is TRBV19, with 8 bases matching TRBD2. Germline V CDR1 and CDR2: LNHDA, SQIVND (reference sequence). This CDR3 is 15 amino acids long. V dropped 3 bases and J dropped 3; count of bases not matched to a gene: 4. Written as DNA, the CDR3 is TGTGCCAGTAGTATCTATACTAGCGGCTACAATGAGCAGTTCTTC. Encoded protein: CASSIYTSGYNEQFF.